A selection of T cell receptor beta chains follows, all from one sample in a study of T cell repertoires in cytomegalovirus infection. TCRdb reanalysed the reads using MiXCR and keeps one entry per CDR3 protein. The sample consists of some 900,000 distinct CDR3 sequences, around a third of them appearing once. Their specific antigens are unknown. Sequences were derived from cultured CD8+ T cells from PBMCs, sampled from culture after CMV antigen stimulation. Every receptor here comes from a human donor in good health (CMV status not recorded). Some clones in this sample may be carry-over from other donors' samples. CDR3s include the opening cysteine and the closing phenylalanine or tryptophan. A D gene is named only where the DNA matches it firmly. Clone size appears in some rows only: once, few, many, or a class for an expanded clone.

CAISPGGTLVNSPLHF TGTGCCATCAGTCCCGGGGGCACTCTCGTTAATTCACCCCTCCACTTT TRBJ1-6 NA NA TRBV10-3
CASSISDRAQETQYF TGTGCCAGCAGCATCTCCGACAGGGCCCAAGAGACCCAGTACTTC TRBJ2-5 once TRBD1 TRBV27
CASRGWTDSGGNTGELFF TGTGCCAGCAGGGGCTGGACGGACTCCGGGGGGAACACCGGGGAGCTGTTTTTT TRBJ2-2 few NA TRBV12-3/TRBV12-4
CASSLYRDGDEQYF TGTGCCAGCAGCTTATACAGGGACGGTGACGAGCAGTACTTC TRBJ2-7 once NA TRBV7-9
CASSLTANEQFF TGTGCCAGCAGCTTGACCGCCAATGAGCAGTTCTTC TRBJ2-1 NA NA TRBV11-3
CASSLGAGGIQPQHF TGTGCCAGCAGCTTAGGGGCAGGGGGAATCCAGCCCCAGCATTTT TRBJ1-5 few TRBD1 TRBV2
CASSLRLTSGGARSYNEQFF TGTGCCAGCAGTTTACGCTTGACTAGCGGGGGGGCAAGGTCCTACAATGAGCAGTTCTTC TRBJ2-1 NA TRBD2 TRBV28
CATSREPGGPFTGELFF TGTGCCACCAGCAGAGAGCCTGGGGGGCCCTTCACCGGGGAGCTGTTTTTT TRBJ2-2 NA NA TRBV15
CASGGSGGVGNEQFF TGTGCCAGCGGGGGTAGCGGGGGAGTCGGCAATGAGCAGTTCTTC TRBJ2-1 NA TRBD2 TRBV6-5
CAISGSTRSNYGYTF TGTGCCATCAGTGGGTCGACAAGATCCAACTATGGCTACACCTTC TRBJ1-2 NA NA TRBV10-3
CASSSNRIANYGYTF TGTGCCAGTAGTTCCAACAGAATTGCTAACTATGGCTACACCTTC TRBJ1-2 NA NA TRBV19
CASSITGTGVFWGAFF TGTGCCAGCAGTATCACCGGGACAGGGGTTTTTTGGGGAGCTTTCTTT TRBJ1-1 NA TRBD1 TRBV6-2/TRBV6-3
CASSPAAGPYEQYF TGTGCCAGTAGCCCAGCGGCAGGGCCGTACGAGCAGTACTTC TRBJ2-7 few NA TRBV19
CASSPYALRGNGELFF TGTGCCAGTAGTCCATACGCCCTGAGGGGGAACGGGGAGCTGTTTTTT TRBJ2-2 NA NA TRBV19
CASSITPGTNTEAFF TGTGCCAGTAGTATAACCCCAGGTACGAACACTGAAGCTTTCTTT TRBJ1-1 few NA TRBV19
CSVGAGSASYEQYF TGCAGCGTTGGGGCAGGTTCGGCTTCCTACGAGCAGTACTTC TRBJ2-7 NA NA TRBV29-1
CTSSNLQGSSDEQFF TGTACCAGCAGCAATTTACAGGGGTCTAGCGATGAGCAGTTCTTC TRBJ2-1 NA NA TRBV6-6
CTSSSGTNNEQFF TGTACCAGCAGCTCCGGGACCAACAATGAGCAGTTCTTC TRBJ2-1 NA NA TRBV12-3/TRBV12-4
CASRNRVGSNQPQHF TGTGCCAGCCGGAACAGGGTTGGTAGCAATCAGCCCCAGCATTTT TRBJ1-5 few NA TRBV27
CASSRGPSKTQYF TGCGCCAGCAGCCGGGGACCGTCAAAGACCCAGTACTTC TRBJ2-5 NA NA TRBV4-1
CASSVAIGQPQHF TGTGCCAGCAGCGTAGCTATAGGACAGCCCCAGCATTTT TRBJ1-5 NA NA TRBV9
CASSLAGGKLFF TGTGCCAGCAGCTTGGCGGGAGGAAAACTGTTTTTT TRBJ1-4 NA NA TRBV7-9
CASRPRPPHKRTLNQSEQFF TGTGCCAGCAGGCCTCGACCGCCTCACAAGAGGACCCTTAATCAATCTGAGCAGTTCTTC TRBJ2-1 NA NA TRBV28
CATSDNRDIQETQYF TGTGCCACCAGTGATAACCGGGACATTCAAGAGACCCAGTACTTC TRBJ2-5 few NA TRBV24-1
CASSLGTGTLEFSYEQYF TGTGCCAGCAGTTTGGGGACAGGGACTTTAGAGTTCTCCTACGAGCAGTACTTC TRBJ2-7 NA TRBD1 TRBV28
CASSMRISTDTQYF TGTGCCAGTAGTATGAGGATCAGCACAGATACGCAGTATTTT TRBJ2-3 few NA TRBV19
CASSPRGVDQPQHF TGTGCCAGCAGCCCCAGGGGGGTTGATCAGCCCCAGCATTTT TRBJ1-5 few TRBD1 TRBV12-3/TRBV12-4
CASSPAINGYTF TGCGCCAGCAGTCCAGCGATTAATGGCTACACCTTC TRBJ1-2 NA NA TRBV23-1
CASRSPGTGAYEQYF TGTGCCAGTAGGTCCCCCGGGACAGGGGCCTACGAGCAGTACTTC TRBJ2-7 NA TRBD1 TRBV19
CASSFEQGRVSYGYTF TGTGCCAGCAGCTTTGAGCAGGGGCGGGTTTCCTATGGCTACACCTTC TRBJ1-2 NA NA TRBV7-9
CASSGSSNEQFF TGTGCCAGCAGCGGATCTAGCAATGAGCAGTTCTTC TRBJ2-1 few NA TRBV7-3
CASKDAGRETQYF TGTGCCAGCAAGGACGCCGGCCGAGAGACCCAGTACTTC TRBJ2-5 NA NA TRBV12-3/TRBV12-4
CASSETGTGYLTDTQYF TGTGCCAGCAGTGAGACCGGGACAGGGTATCTCACAGATACGCAGTATTTT TRBJ2-3 NA TRBD1 TRBV6-5
CASSAGRNYGYTF TGTGCCAGTAGTGCCGGACGGAACTATGGCTACACCTTC TRBJ1-2 many NA TRBV19
CASSSPGISGNEQYF TGTGCCAGCAGCTCACCGGGGATCTCGGGGAACGAGCAGTACTTC TRBJ2-7 few NA TRBV7-9
CASSQDRGPWDTQYF TGCGCCAGCAGCCAAGACAGGGGGCCGTGGGATACGCAGTATTTT TRBJ2-3 NA TRBD1 TRBV4-1
CASSYSPGEDRNQPQHF TGTGCCAGCAGTTACTCGCCCGGGGAGGACAGGAATCAGCCCCAGCATTTT TRBJ1-5 once TRBD1 TRBV6-6
CASSSGGGALDTQYF TGTGCCAGCAGCTCAGGGGGCGGGGCCCTAGATACGCAGTATTTT TRBJ2-3 many TRBD1 TRBV7-2
CASSLVGGRGGKLFF TGCGCCAGCAGCTTGGTTGGGGGCCGGGGAGGAAAACTGTTTTTT TRBJ1-4 few NA TRBV5-1
CASSLPSGGTYNEQFF TGTGCCAGCAGCTTACCTAGCGGGGGGACCTACAATGAGCAGTTCTTC TRBJ2-1 few TRBD2 TRBV7-9
CASSTRRDTQYF TGTGCCAGTAGTACCCGTAGGGATACGCAGTATTTT TRBJ2-3 NA NA TRBV19
CASSLALLRDFKYNEQFF TGTGCCAGCAGCTTAGCTCTTCTCCGGGACTTCAAGTACAATGAGCAGTTCTTC TRBJ2-1 many NA TRBV7-6
CASSYSSGVLSYEQYF TGTGCCAGCAGTTATTCTAGCGGGGTCCTCTCCTACGAGCAGTACTTC TRBJ2-7 NA TRBD2 TRBV27
CASSAGTGGFYYGYTF TGTGCCAGCAGCGCCGGGACAGGGGGATTCTACTATGGCTACACCTTC TRBJ1-2 few TRBD1 TRBV5-6
CASSFGRGAETQYF TGTGCCAGCAGTTTCGGGAGGGGCGCGGAGACCCAGTACTTC TRBJ2-5 few TRBD2 TRBV12-3/TRBV12-4
CASSPAGGLSYEQYF TGCGCCAGCAGCCCAGCGGGGGGGCTCTCCTACGAGCAGTACTTC TRBJ2-7 few TRBD2 TRBV4-1
CASSRAGEHTDTQYF TGTGCCAGCAGCCGGGCGGGGGAACACACAGATACGCAGTATTTT TRBJ2-3 NA TRBD2 TRBV5-4
CASSLEAGTSYEQYF TGTGCCAGCAGCTTAGAGGCAGGGACCTCCTACGAGCAGTACTTC TRBJ2-7 many NA TRBV7-6